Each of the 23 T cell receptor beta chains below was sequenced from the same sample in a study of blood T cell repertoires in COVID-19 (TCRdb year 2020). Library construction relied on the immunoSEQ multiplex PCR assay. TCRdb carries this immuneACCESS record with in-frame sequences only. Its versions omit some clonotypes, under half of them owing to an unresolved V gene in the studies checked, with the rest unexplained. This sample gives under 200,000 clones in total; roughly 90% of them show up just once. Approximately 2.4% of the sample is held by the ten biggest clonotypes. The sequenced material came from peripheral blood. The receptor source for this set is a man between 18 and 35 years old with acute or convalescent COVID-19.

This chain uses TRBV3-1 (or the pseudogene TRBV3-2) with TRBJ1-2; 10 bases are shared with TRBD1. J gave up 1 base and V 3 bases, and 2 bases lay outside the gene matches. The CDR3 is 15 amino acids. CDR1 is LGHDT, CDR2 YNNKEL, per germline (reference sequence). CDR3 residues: CASSHGTGDNYGYTF. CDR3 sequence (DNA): TGTGCCAGCAGCCACGGGACAGGGGATAACTATGGCTACACCTTC.

Here the CDR3 reads CATSDPTGGNDNEQFF. In DNA form, the CDR3 reads TGTGCCACCAGTGATCCGACAGGGGGCAACGACAATGAGCAGTTCTTC. This chain connects TRBV24-1 to TRBJ2-1, with 10 nucleotides matching TRBD1. The CDR3 spans 16 residues. The trim removed 3 bases at V and 5 bases at J, leaving 6 bases unmatched. Germline V gene data show CDR1 as KGHDR and CDR2 as SFDVKD.

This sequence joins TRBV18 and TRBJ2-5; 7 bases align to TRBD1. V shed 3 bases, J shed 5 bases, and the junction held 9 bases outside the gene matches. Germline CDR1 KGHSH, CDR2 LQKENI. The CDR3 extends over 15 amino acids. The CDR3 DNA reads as TGTGCCAGCTCACCGGAAAAGGGGGCAAGGGAGACCCAGTACTTC. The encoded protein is CASSPEKGARETQYF. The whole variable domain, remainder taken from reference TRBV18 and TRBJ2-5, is NAGVMQNPRHLVRRRGQEARLRCSPMKGHSHVYWYRQLPEEGLKFMVYLQKENIIDESGMPKERFSAEFPKEGPSILRIQQVVRGDSAAYFCASSPEKGARETQYFGPGTRLLVL.

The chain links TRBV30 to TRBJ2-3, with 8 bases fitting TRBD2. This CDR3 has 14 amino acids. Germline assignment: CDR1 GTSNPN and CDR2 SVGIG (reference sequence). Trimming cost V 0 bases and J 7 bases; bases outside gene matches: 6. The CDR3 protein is CAWSVGTSGNTQYF. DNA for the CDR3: TGTGCCTGGAGTGTAGGGACTAGTGGGAATACGCAGTATTTT.

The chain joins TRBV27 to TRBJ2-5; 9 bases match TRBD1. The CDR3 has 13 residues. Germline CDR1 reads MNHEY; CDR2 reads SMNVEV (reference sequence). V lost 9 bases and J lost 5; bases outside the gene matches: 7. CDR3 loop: CASRGQGKETQYF. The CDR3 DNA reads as TGTGCCAGTCGGGGACAGGGAAAGGAGACCCAGTACTTC.

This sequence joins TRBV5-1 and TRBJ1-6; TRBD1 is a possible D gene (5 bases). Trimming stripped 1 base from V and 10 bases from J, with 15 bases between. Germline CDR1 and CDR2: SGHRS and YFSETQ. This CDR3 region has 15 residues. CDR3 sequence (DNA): TGCGCCAGCAGCTTGTCTGGGGGGATAGGATCACCCCTCCACTTT. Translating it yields CASSLSGGIGSPLHF.

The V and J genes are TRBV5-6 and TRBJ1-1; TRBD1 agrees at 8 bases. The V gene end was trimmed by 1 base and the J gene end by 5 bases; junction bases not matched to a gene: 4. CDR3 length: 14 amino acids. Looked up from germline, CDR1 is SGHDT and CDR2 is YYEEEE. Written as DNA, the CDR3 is TGTGCCAGCAGCTTGACAGGGGGGTCAACTGAAGCTTTCTTT. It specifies CASSLTGGSTEAFF.

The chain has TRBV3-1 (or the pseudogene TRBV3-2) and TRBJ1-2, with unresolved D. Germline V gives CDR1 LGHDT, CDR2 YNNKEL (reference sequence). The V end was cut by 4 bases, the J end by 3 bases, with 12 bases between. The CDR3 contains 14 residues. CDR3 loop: CASSLREPDYGYTF. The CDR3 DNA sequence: TGTGCCAGCAGCCTCCGGGAACCGGACTATGGCTACACCTTC.

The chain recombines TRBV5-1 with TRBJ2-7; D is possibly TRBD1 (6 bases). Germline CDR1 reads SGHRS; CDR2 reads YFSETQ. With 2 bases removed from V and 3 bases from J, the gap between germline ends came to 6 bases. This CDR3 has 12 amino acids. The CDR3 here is CASSLGGYEQYF. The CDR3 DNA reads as TGCGCCAGCAGCTTAGGGGGCTACGAGCAGTACTTC.

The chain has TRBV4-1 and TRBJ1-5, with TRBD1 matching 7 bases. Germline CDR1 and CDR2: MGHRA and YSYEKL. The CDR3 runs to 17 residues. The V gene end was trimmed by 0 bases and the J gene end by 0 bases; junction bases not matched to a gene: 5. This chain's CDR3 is CASSQDGTAYSNQPQHF. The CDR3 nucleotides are TGCGCCAGCAGCCAAGATGGGACAGCTTATAGCAATCAGCCCCAGCATTTT.

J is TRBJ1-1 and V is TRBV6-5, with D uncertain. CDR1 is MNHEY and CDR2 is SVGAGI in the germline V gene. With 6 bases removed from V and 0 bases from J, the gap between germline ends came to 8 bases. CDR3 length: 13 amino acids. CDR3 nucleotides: TGTGCCAGCAGGATACAGTTGAACACTGAAGCTTTCTTT. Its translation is CASRIQLNTEAFF.

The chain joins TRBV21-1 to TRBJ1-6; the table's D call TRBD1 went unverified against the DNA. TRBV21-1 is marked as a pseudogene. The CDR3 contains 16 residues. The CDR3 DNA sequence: TGTGCCAGCAGCCCCGCGATAGGACAGTCTAATTCACCCCTCCACTTT. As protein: CASSPAIGQSNSPLHF.

DNA of the CDR3: TGCGCCAGCAGTGAGTCATCTCAGGGGGGAGGTTACACCTTC. This sequence encodes CASSESSQGGGYTF. The rearrangement joins TRBV10-1 to TRBJ1-2, with 7 nucleotides matching TRBD1. Germline-derived CDR1 and CDR2 are WNHNN and SYGVQD (reference sequence). The CDR3 runs to 14 residues. V dropped 0 bases and J dropped 11; count of bases not matched to a gene: 9.

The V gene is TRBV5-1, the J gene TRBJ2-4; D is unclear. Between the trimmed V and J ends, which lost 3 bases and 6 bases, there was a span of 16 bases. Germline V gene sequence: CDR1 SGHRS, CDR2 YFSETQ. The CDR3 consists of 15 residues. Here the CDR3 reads CASSYSQATSNIQYF. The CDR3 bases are TGCGCCAGCAGCTATAGCCAAGCCACCTCAAACATTCAGTACTTC. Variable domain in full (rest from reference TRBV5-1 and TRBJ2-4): KAGVTQTPRYLIKTRGQQVTLSCSPISGHRSVSWYQQTPGQGLQFLFEYFSETQRNKGNFPGRFSGRQFSNSRSEMNVSTLELGDSALYLCASSYSQATSNIQYFGAGTRLSVL.

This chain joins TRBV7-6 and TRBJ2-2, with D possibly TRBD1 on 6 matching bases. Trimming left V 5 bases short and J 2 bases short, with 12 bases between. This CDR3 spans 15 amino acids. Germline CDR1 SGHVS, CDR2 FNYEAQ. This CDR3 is CASSPQQGNTGELFF. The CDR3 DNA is TGTGCCAGCAGCCCCCAACAGGGAAACACCGGGGAGCTGTTTTTT.

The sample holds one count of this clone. The CDR3 spells CASSLVRQGGYTF. The CDR3 bases are TGTGCCAGCAGTTTAGTCCGACAGGGCGGCTACACCTTC. The rearrangement uses TRBV28 and TRBJ1-2; TRBD1 aligns across 7 bases. Germline CDR1 reads MDHEN; CDR2 reads SYDVKM. With V trimmed by 2 bases and J by 8 bases, 5 bases remained unmatched. The CDR3 is made up of 13 amino acids.

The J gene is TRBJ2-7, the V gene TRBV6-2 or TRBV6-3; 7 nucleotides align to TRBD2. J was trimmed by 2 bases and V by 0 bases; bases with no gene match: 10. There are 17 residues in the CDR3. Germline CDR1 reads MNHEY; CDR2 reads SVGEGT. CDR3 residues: CASSYSGLRNRTYEQYF. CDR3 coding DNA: TGTGCCAGCAGTTACTCGGGACTACGAAATAGGACCTACGAGCAGTACTTC.

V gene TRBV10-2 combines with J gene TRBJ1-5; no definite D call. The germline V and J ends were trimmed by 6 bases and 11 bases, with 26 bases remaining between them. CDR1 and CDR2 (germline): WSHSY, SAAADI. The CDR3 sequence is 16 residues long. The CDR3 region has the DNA TGCGCCAGCAGCGAATCTTCCGGGATCCTCCCTGGGGCCCAGCATTTT. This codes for CASSESSGILPGAQHF.

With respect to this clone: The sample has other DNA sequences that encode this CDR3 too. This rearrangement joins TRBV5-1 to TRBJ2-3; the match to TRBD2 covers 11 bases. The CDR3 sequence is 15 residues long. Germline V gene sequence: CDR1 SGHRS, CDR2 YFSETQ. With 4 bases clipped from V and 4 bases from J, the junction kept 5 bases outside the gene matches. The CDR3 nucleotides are TGCGCCAGCAGCCCTGGGGGACTAGCGGCAGATACGCAGTATTTT. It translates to CASSPGGLAADTQYF.

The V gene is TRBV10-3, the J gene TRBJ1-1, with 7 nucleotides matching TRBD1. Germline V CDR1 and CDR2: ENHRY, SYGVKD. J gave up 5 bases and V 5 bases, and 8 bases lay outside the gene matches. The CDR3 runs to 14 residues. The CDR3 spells CAISNGQVRTEAFF. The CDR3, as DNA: TGTGCCATCAGTAATGGACAGGTCAGGACTGAAGCTTTCTTT.

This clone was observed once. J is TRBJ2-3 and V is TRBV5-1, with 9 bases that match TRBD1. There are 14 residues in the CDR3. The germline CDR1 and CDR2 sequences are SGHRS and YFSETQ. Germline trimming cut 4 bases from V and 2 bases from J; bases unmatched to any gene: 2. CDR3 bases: TGCGCCAGCAGCATACAGGGGGCCACAGATACGCAGTATTTT. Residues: CASSIQGATDTQYF.

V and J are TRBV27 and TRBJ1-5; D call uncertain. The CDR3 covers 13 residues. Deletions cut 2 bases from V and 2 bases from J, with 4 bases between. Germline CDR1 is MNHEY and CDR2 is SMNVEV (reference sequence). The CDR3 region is CASSLLRNQPQHF. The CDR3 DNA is TGTGCCAGCAGTTTACTCCGCAATCAGCCCCAGCATTTT.

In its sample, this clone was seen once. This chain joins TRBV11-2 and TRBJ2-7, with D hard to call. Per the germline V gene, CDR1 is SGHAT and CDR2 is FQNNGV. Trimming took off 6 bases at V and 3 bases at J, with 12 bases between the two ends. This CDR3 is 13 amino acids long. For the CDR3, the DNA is TGTGCCAGCAGGGCCGTCAACCGCTACGAGCAGTACTTC. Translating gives CASRAVNRYEQYF.